This entry lists 5 T cell receptor beta chains sequenced from one sample in a study of shared clonotypes between healthy human individuals. TCRdb's table, derived via immunoSEQ multiplex PCR, lists solely in-frame clones and lacks some. The table shows over a million clones, with under 80% occurring only once. Material: memory CD4+ T cells sorted from blood. Subset given: CD45RA-negative fraction. The receptors derive from a man aged 18 to 30 in good health.

The CDR3 DNA reads TGTGCCAGCAGCCGAGGGGGCGTGGGGGACAATGAGCAGTTCTTC. Protein product: CASSRGGVGDNEQFF. This chain joins TRBV9 and TRBJ2-1; 7 bases are a match to TRBD1. The CDR3 covers 15 residues. Germline V lookup: CDR1 SGDLS, CDR2 YYNGEE. Trimming took 4 bases from V and 5 from J; bases not matched to a gene: 9.

The chain employs TRBV11-2 and TRBJ2-7, with 7 bases matching TRBD2. The CDR3 consists of 15 residues. The ends lost 4 bases at V and 3 bases at J; junction bases unmatched: 9. Per the germline V gene, CDR1 is SGHAT and CDR2 is FQNNGV. CDR3: CASSSRLALVYEQYF. CDR3 DNA sequence: TGTGCCAGCAGCTCAAGACTAGCCTTAGTCTACGAGCAGTACTTC.

This sequence joins TRBV4-1 and TRBJ2-5; a weak D match, TRBD2 (6 bases). Trimming took off 4 bases at V and 2 bases at J, with 11 bases between the two ends. The CDR3 spans 14 residues. The germline V gene encodes CDR1 MGHRA and CDR2 YSYEKL. CDR3 in amino acids: CASSLGLIQETQYF. The CDR3 DNA reads TGCGCCAGCAGCCTGGGACTGATTCAAGAGACCCAGTACTTC.

The CDR3 DNA sequence: TGTGCCAGCAGCTTCCTCGGGGTAGCGGGGACCGGGGAGCTGTTTTTT. Its protein is CASSFLGVAGTGELFF. The V and J genes are TRBV14 and TRBJ2-2; 8 bases map to TRBD2. Trimming cost V 5 bases and J 5 bases; bases outside gene matches: 10. CDR3 size: 16 residues. Germline V gene lookup returns CDR1 SGHDN and CDR2 FVKESK.

The chain has TRBV2 and TRBJ2-7, with 11 bases lining up with TRBD2. Trimming removed 3 bases from V and 4 bases from J; junction bases left unmatched: 8. The CDR3 spans 16 residues. Per germline, CDR1 SNHLY and CDR2 FYNNEI. The CDR3: CASSDWPSSGGYEQYF. For the CDR3, the DNA is TGTGCCAGCAGTGATTGGCCCTCTAGCGGGGGGTACGAGCAGTACTTC. Looking up the rest from reference TRBV2 and TRBJ2-7 gives the full variable domain: EPEVTQTPSHQVTQMGQEVILRCVPISNHLYFYWYRQILGQKVEFLVSFYNNEISEKSEIFDDQFSVERPDGSNFTLKIRSTKLEDSAMYFCASSDWPSSGGYEQYFGPGTRLTVT.